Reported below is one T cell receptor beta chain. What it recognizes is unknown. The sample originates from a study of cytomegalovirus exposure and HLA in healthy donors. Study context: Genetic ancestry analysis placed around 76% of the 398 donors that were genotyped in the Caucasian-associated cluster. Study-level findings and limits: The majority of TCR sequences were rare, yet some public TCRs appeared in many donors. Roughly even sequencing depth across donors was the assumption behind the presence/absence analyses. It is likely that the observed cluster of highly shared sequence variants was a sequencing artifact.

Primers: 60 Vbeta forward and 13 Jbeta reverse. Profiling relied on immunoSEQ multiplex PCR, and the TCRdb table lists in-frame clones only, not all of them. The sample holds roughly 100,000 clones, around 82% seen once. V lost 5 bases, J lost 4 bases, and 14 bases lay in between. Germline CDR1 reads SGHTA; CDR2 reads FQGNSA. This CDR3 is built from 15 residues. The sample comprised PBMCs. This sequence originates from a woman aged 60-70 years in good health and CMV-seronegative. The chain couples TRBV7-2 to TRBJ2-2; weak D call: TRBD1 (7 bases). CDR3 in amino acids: CASSQRQGGTGELFF. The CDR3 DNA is TGTGCCAGCAGCCAGAGACAGGGAGGCACCGGGGAGCTGTTTTTT.